These 30 T cell receptor beta chains share one sample of origin, sequenced in a study of OX40 agonist ivuxolimab in advanced cancers. Measured with immunoSEQ multiplex PCR; TCRdb has only the in-frame clones, and not every one. Here the sample spans 34,000 or so clones, roughly 76% being singletons. Material: CD4+ or CD8+ T cells sorted from blood, obtained in a trial of the OX40 agonist ivuxolimab. The receptors derive from an adult with an advanced solid tumor such as melanoma, head and neck, liver or kidney cancer.

V gene TRBV19 combines with J gene TRBJ1-1; D uncertain. The CDR3 covers 11 residues. The V end lost 7 bases, the J end lost 10 bases, and 13 bases lay between the germline ends. Germline CDR1 LNHDA, CDR2 SQIVND (reference sequence). CDR3 sequence reads: CASTTSGGAFF. The CDR3 coding sequence is TGTGCCAGTACCACCAGTGGAGGAGCTTTCTTT.

The table lists this clone with a count of one. This chain links TRBV5-1 with TRBJ2-1; 11 positions agree with TRBD2. Per germline, CDR1 SGHRS and CDR2 YFSETQ. The CDR3 covers 16 residues. V was pared by 4 bases and J by 7 bases, with 10 bases of the junction left unmatched. CDR3 bases: TGCGCCAGCAGCGCTTCCGGGACTAGCGGACAAAATGAGCAGTTCTTC. Translation: CASSASGTSGQNEQFF.

This clone was recorded once. The rearrangement links TRBV15 to TRBJ2-3; D gene ambiguous. The CDR3 is made up of 16 amino acids. Germline assignment: CDR1 LNHNV and CDR2 YYDKDF (reference sequence). V dropped 0 bases and J dropped 0 bases, with 10 bases sitting between them. The CDR3 sequence: CATSREVGASTDTQYF. DNA of the CDR3: TGTGCCACCAGCAGAGAGGTCGGAGCTAGCACAGATACGCAGTATTTT.

V is TRBV4-1 and J is TRBJ1-2; D is perhaps TRBD1 (5 bases). CDR3 length: 14 amino acids. CDR1 and CDR2 (germline): MGHRA, YSYEKL. Trimming pared 3 bases from V and 6 bases from J, leaving 14 bases between. The CDR3: CASSQLRGRDGYTF. The CDR3, as DNA: TGCGCCAGCAGCCAGCTAAGGGGCAGGGATGGCTACACCTTC.

The V gene is TRBV2, the J gene TRBJ1-2, with 7 bases fitting TRBD1. Losses at the gene ends were 4 bases for V and 7 bases for J; bases not matched to a gene: 3. The CDR3 runs to 12 residues. Germline CDR1 SNHLY, CDR2 FYNNEI. CDR3 in amino acids: CASSGTGVGYTF. As DNA, the CDR3 is TGTGCCAGCAGTGGTACAGGGGTTGGCTACACCTTC.

V is TRBV7-2 and J is TRBJ2-7, with D possibly TRBD1 on 5 matching bases. Per germline, CDR1 SGHTA and CDR2 FQGNSA. The CDR3 spans 15 residues. Deletions cut 6 bases from V and 5 bases from J, with 20 bases between. The CDR3 nucleotides are TGTGCCAGCAGTTCCCGCTGGCAGGTAGGGGACGAGCAGTACTTC. Protein product: CASSSRWQVGDEQYF.

The chain has TRBV5-5 and TRBJ1-1; D perhaps matches TRBD1 (6 bases). The CDR3 extends over 15 amino acids. The V gene lost 0 bases and the J gene lost 0 bases, with 9 bases spanning the gap. Per germline, CDR1 SGHKS and CDR2 YYEKEE (reference sequence). CDR3: CASSLGGGLNTEAFF. CDR3 sequence (DNA): TGTGCCAGCAGCTTGGGTGGGGGCTTGAACACTGAAGCTTTCTTT. Filled out from reference TRBV5-5 and TRBJ1-1, the complete variable domain reads DAGVTQSPTHLIKTRGQQVTLRCSPISGHKSVSWYQQVLGQGPQFIFQYYEKEERGRGNFPDRFSARQFPNYSSELNVNALLLGDSALYLCASSLGGGLNTEAFFGQGTRLTVV.

The chain carries TRBV6-1 and TRBJ2-7; D may be TRBD1 (6 bases). CDR1 is MNHNS and CDR2 is SASEGT in the germline V gene. Trimming left V 6 bases short and J 1 base short, with 13 bases between. The CDR3 is made up of 14 amino acids. The CDR3 DNA is TGTGCCAGCAGCCCCGGGACATATTCCTACGAGCAGTACTTC. Translated: CASSPGTYSYEQYF.

The rearrangement links TRBV6-5 to TRBJ2-7; 10 nucleotides agree with TRBD2. The CDR3 is 14 residues long. The germline V gene encodes CDR1 MNHEY and CDR2 SVGAGI. The J segment lost 5 bases and the V segment lost 6 bases, leaving 7 bases of the junction unmatched. In DNA form, the CDR3 reads TGTGCCAGCAGGGAACCGAGCGGGGGGGACGAGCAGTACTTC. Its translation is CASREPSGGDEQYF.

V and J are TRBV11-2 and TRBJ2-7; D might be TRBD2 (5 bases). This CDR3 region has 13 residues. The germline V gene has CDR1 SGHAT and CDR2 FQNNGV. The V end lost 7 bases, the J end lost 2 bases, and 12 bases lay between the germline ends. This CDR3 is CASNPTGTYEQYF. DNA for the CDR3: TGTGCCAGCAACCCGACGGGGACCTACGAGCAGTACTTC.

The chain joins TRBV28 to TRBJ1-6; D is perhaps TRBD1 (5 bases). The CDR3 length is 16 residues. Trimming shortened V by 6 bases and J by 3 bases, and 15 bases separated the two germline ends. In germline, CDR1 is MDHEN, CDR2 SYDVKM. The CDR3 reads CASSSPLTVYNSPLHF. DNA for the CDR3: TGTGCCAGCAGCTCCCCCCTGACAGTCTATAATTCACCCCTCCACTTT.

V is TRBV28 and J is TRBJ2-3; 7 positions agree with TRBD1. The CDR3 is 16 residues long. V lost 7 bases and J lost 2; bases outside the gene matches: 12. Germline V gives CDR1 MDHEN, CDR2 SYDVKM. CDR3 sequence reads: CASTSLGQAFTDTQYF. The CDR3, as DNA: TGTGCCAGCACCTCCCTCGGACAGGCCTTCACAGATACGCAGTATTTT.

This clone was observed once. J is TRBJ1-1 and V is TRBV11-1; TRBD1 is a possible D gene (5 bases). The germline V gene encodes CDR1 SGHAT and CDR2 FQDESV (reference sequence). CDR3 length equals 13 residues. V was pared by 4 bases and J by 4 bases, with 10 bases between. Here the CDR3 reads CASSSQGGTEAFF. The CDR3 bases are TGTGCCAGCAGCTCTCAGGGTGGCACTGAAGCTTTCTTT. Combining the CDR3 with reference TRBV11-1 and TRBJ1-1 gives the whole variable domain EAEVAQSPRYKITEKSQAVAFWCDPISGHATLYWYRQILGQGPELLVQFQDESVVDDSQLPKDRFSAERLKGVDSTLKIQPAELGDSAMYLCASSSQGGTEAFFGQGTRLTVV.

This clone was counted a single time. V usage is TRBV28 and J usage is TRBJ1-3, with D perhaps matching TRBD1 (5 bases). Germline lookup yields CDR1 MDHEN and CDR2 SYDVKM. The germline V and J ends were trimmed by 4 bases and 2 bases, with 15 bases remaining between them. The CDR3 loop spans 16 amino acids. This chain's CDR3 is CASSSSDILTGNTIYF. In DNA, the CDR3 is TGTGCCAGCAGTTCCTCGGACATCCTTACTGGAAACACCATATATTTT. The full variable domain, its missing parts supplied by reference TRBV28 and TRBJ1-3, is DVKVTQSSRYLVKRTGEKVFLECVQDMDHENMFWYRQDPGLGLRLIYFSYDVKMKEKGDIPEGYSVSREKKERFSLILESASTNQTSMYLCASSSSDILTGNTIYFGEGSWLTVV.

For this clone: A junction boundary mismatches the germline segment, possibly from a read error. V is TRBV7-7 and J is TRBJ2-3, with D unclear. From germline, CDR1 is SSHAT and CDR2 FNYEAQ (reference sequence). This CDR3 has 13 residues. The DNA for the CDR3 is TGTGCTAGCAGCGCCAGTGCTTTGGATACGCAGTATTTT. It yields the protein CASSASALDTQYF.

The V and J genes are TRBV2 and TRBJ2-1; TRBD1 or TRBD2 may be the D gene (6 bases each). V lost 8 bases and J 4 bases, leaving 9 bases between the germline ends. The germline V gene has CDR1 SNHLY and CDR2 FYNNEI. This CDR3 is built from 12 residues. CDR3 loop: CASGGQYNEQFF. CDR3 coding DNA: TGTGCCAGCGGGGGGCAATACAATGAGCAGTTCTTC.

This chain links TRBV7-9 with TRBJ1-2; D is ambiguous. CDR1 SEHNR and CDR2 FQNEAQ come from the germline V gene (reference sequence). There are 12 residues in the CDR3. V was trimmed by 1 base and J by 7 bases, leaving 7 bases between them. The CDR3 DNA sequence: TGTGCCAGCAGCTTAGGGCTTCCTGGCTACACCTTC. Amino acid sequence: CASSLGLPGYTF.

The chain couples TRBV9 to TRBJ2-3; 12 bases agree with TRBD2. The CDR3 spans 17 residues. CDR1 and CDR2 (germline): SGDLS, YYNGEE. The junction had 11 bases not matched to a gene; V was cut back by 3 bases and J by 6 bases. The CDR3 DNA sequence: TGTGCCAGCAGCGCGAACCCTGGGCTAGCGGGGGGGGATACGCAGTATTTT. Translating it yields CASSANPGLAGGDTQYF.

The rearrangement joins TRBV5-4 to TRBJ2-1; D possibly corresponds to TRBD1 (6 bases). Germline lookup yields CDR1 SGHNT and CDR2 YYREEE (reference sequence). V was clipped by 0 bases and J by 0 bases, with 10 bases between them. This CDR3 region has 16 residues. The CDR3 coding sequence is TGTGCCAGCAGCTTGGGCAGGGGTAGCTCCTACAATGAGCAGTTCTTC. This codes for CASSLGRGSSYNEQFF.

This chain links TRBV28 with TRBJ2-5; 8 positions agree with TRBD2. The CDR3 is 15 residues long. Germline-derived CDR1 and CDR2 are MDHEN and SYDVKM. Losses at the gene ends were 6 bases for V and 2 bases for J; bases not matched to a gene: 8. The CDR3 DNA sequence: TGTGCCAGCAGGCCTACTAGCGGAGCACAAGAGACCCAGTACTTC. Protein product: CASRPTSGAQETQYF.

The chain employs TRBV7-3 and TRBJ2-1; tentative D call: TRBD1 (5 bases). Germline V gene data show CDR1 as SGHTA and CDR2 as FQGTGA. V was clipped by 2 bases and J by 6 bases, with 14 bases between them. The CDR3 runs to 15 residues. The DNA of the CDR3 is TGTGCCAGCAGCTTAGGGGTAGGGGATGGCAATGAGCAGTTCTTC. Amino acids: CASSLGVGDGNEQFF.

The rearrangement uses TRBV27 and TRBJ1-2; weak D call: TRBD1 (5 bases). The CDR3 contains 13 residues. The V and J ends lost 3 bases and 6 bases respectively, with 11 bases between them. Looked up from germline, CDR1 is MNHEY and CDR2 is SMNVEV (reference sequence). Here the CDR3 reads CASSLRQGNGYTF. CDR3 nucleotides: TGTGCCAGCAGTTTGAGGCAGGGTAATGGCTACACCTTC.

The chain is built from TRBV4-3 and TRBJ2-3; tentative D call: TRBD2 (5 bases). The length of the CDR3 is 16 residues. Looked up from germline, CDR1 is LGHNA and CDR2 is YSLEER. The V end lost 0 bases, the J end lost 0 bases, and 10 bases lay between the germline ends. This CDR3 reads CASSQDPGGSTDTQYF. CDR3 DNA sequence: TGCGCCAGCAGCCAAGATCCGGGCGGGAGCACAGATACGCAGTATTTT.

This clone was counted a single time. This rearrangement joins TRBV19 to TRBJ1-5; 7 nucleotides agree with TRBD1. The V segment lost 9 bases and the J segment 0 bases; nucleotides outside the gene matches: 11. Germline loops: CDR1 LNHDA, CDR2 SQIVND (reference sequence). There are 16 residues in the CDR3. The CDR3 spells CASLGEQGYSNQPQHF. The CDR3 DNA follows: TGTGCCAGCCTAGGGGAACAGGGGTATAGCAATCAGCCCCAGCATTTT.

V is TRBV9 and J is TRBJ2-7, with 7 bases matching TRBD2. Germline V gene lookup returns CDR1 SGDLS and CDR2 YYNGEE. This CDR3 has 15 residues. The V and J ends lost 0 bases and 3 bases, in that order; junction bases with no gene match: 6. CDR3 DNA: TGTGCCAGCAGCGTAGATTCAGGGACTAACTACGAGCAGTACTTC. Translated, it gives CASSVDSGTNYEQYF.

CDR3 in amino acids: CASSVSGVGNQPQHF. For the CDR3, the DNA is TGCGCCAGCAGCGTTTCCGGGGTGGGCAATCAGCCCCAGCATTTT. The chain employs TRBV5-1 and TRBJ1-5, with unresolved D. The length of the CDR3 is 15 residues. V was trimmed by 4 bases and J by 2 bases, leaving 13 bases between them. CDR1 SGHRS and CDR2 YFSETQ come from the germline V gene. Supplemented by reference TRBV5-1 and TRBJ1-5, the full variable domain reads KAGVTQTPRYLIKTRGQQVTLSCSPISGHRSVSWYQQTPGQGLQFLFEYFSETQRNKGNFPGRFSGRQFSNSRSEMNVSTLELGDSALYLCASSVSGVGNQPQHFGDGTRLSIL.

CDR3 DNA sequence: TGTGCCAGCAGTTACACGCTTCGGGACTACGAGCAGTACTTC. Translating gives CASSYTLRDYEQYF. J is TRBJ2-7 and V is TRBV6-5; D might be TRBD2 (5 bases). Germline loops: CDR1 MNHEY, CDR2 SVGAGI. V lost 2 bases, J lost 3 bases, and 11 bases lay in between. This CDR3 region has 14 residues.

The rearrangement uses TRBV6-1 and TRBJ2-7, with D perhaps TRBD2 (6 bases). From germline, CDR1 is MNHNS and CDR2 SASEGT. Trimming took 2 bases from V and 0 from J, leaving 17 bases between them. The CDR3 runs to 17 residues. The CDR3 region is CASSERRSGSSSYEQYF. CDR3 nucleotide sequence: TGTGCCAGCAGTGAAAGAAGGAGCGGGTCGAGCTCCTACGAGCAGTACTTC.

This clone came up a few times. The gene calls are TRBV6-1 and TRBJ1-1; no definite D call. The germline CDR1 and CDR2 sequences are MNHNS and SASEGT. This CDR3 comprises 14 residues. The V end was cut by 4 bases, the J end by 0 bases, with 9 bases between. The CDR3 region has the DNA TGTGCCAGCAGTGTGATGGACCTGAACACTGAAGCTTTCTTT. This gives the protein CASSVMDLNTEAFF.

The rearrangement uses TRBV5-1 and TRBJ2-1; perhaps TRBD1 as D (6 bases). This CDR3 contains 18 residues. The V end lost 4 bases, the J end lost 6 bases, and 26 bases lay between the germline ends. Germline V gene sequence: CDR1 SGHRS, CDR2 YFSETQ. The CDR3 is CASSDNPRAGVWSNEQFF. CDR3 DNA: TGCGCCAGCAGCGACAATCCCAGGGCAGGGGTATGGTCCAATGAGCAGTTCTTC.